This TCR beta chain was captured by sequencing in a study of blood T cell repertoires in COVID-19. Study processing details: Amplification from reference gene primers served as the basis for estimated nucleated cell counts. Sequencing used immunoSEQ multiplex PCR; TCRdb keeps in-frame clones, though not all of them. V, J and clone size reflect that table, while D and trimming were determined from the DNA. The table has 360,000 or so clones, 90% seen once; the top ten hold roughly 6.8%. The CDR3 length is 15 residues. Germline assignment: CDR1 LGHNA and CDR2 YSLEER. The trim removed 3 bases at V and 2 bases at J, leaving 1 base unmatched.

The sequence came from a young man with active or convalescent COVID-19. Source material: peripheral blood. V and J are TRBV4-3 and TRBJ2-1, with 10 nucleotides matching TRBD1. For the CDR3, the DNA is TGCGCCAGCAGCCACGGGACAGGGGCCTACAATGAGCAGTTCTTC. Protein sequence: CASSHGTGAYNEQFF.